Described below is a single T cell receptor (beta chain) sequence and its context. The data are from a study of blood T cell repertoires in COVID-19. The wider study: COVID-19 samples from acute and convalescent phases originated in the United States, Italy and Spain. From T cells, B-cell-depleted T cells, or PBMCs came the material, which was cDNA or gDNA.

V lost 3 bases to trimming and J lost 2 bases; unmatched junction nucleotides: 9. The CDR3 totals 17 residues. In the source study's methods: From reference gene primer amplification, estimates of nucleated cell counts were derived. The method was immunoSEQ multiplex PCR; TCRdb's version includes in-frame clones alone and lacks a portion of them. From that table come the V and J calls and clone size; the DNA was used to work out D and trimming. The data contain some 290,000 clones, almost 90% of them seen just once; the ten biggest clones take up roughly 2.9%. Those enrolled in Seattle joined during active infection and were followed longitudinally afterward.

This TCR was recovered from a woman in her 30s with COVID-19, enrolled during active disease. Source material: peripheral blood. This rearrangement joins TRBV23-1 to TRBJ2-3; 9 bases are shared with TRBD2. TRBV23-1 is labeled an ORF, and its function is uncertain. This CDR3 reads CASSHPSTSGNTDTQYF. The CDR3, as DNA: TGCGCCAGCAGTCACCCTTCGACTAGCGGAAACACAGATACGCAGTATTTT.